This record covers a single T cell receptor beta chain. Its antigen is as yet unknown. This is likely a read error, given that the CDR3 carries no conserved phenylalanine or tryptophan at its end. From the reads, TCRdb called clonotypes with MiXCR, one entry per CDR3 protein. The sample yields about 310,000 distinct CDR3 sequences, roughly 15% seen once. The data are from a study of T cell repertoires in cytomegalovirus infection. Study at large: It was the public TCR beta signatures that indicated both CMV infection and matching HLA type. General observations from the study: The ex vivo response showed dominance by HLA-C-restricted CMV-specific TCR beta clonotypes.

The CDR3 covers 14 residues. The V gene's germline CDR1 is SGHTA and CDR2 FQGTGA. V dropped 4 bases and J dropped 9; count of bases not matched to a gene: 9. Input material: PBMCs. The sequence was collected from a human donor in good health (CMV status not recorded). Some clones in this sample may be carry-over from other donors' samples. The rearrangement uses TRBV7-3 and TRBJ2-1, with 7 bases that match TRBD2. The CDR3 region has the DNA TGTGCCAGCAGCTCCCTGGGGGGGAACACTGAGCAGTTCTGC. It is translated as CASSSLGGNTEQFC.